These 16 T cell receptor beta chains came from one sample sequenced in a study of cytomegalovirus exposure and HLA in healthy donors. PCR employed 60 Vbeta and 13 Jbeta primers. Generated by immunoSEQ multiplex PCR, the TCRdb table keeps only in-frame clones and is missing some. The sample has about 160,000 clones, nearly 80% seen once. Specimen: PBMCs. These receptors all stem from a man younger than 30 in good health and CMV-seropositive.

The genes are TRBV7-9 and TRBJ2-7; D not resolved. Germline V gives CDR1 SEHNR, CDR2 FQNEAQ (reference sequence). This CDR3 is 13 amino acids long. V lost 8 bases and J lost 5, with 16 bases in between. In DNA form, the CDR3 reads TGTGCCAGCGATCCTTTGACCCGGGACGAGCAGTACTTC. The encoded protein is CASDPLTRDEQYF.

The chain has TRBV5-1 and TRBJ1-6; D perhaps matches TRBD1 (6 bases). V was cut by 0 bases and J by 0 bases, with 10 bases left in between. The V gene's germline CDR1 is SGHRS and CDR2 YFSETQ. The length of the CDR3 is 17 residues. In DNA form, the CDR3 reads TGCGCCAGCAGCTTGGAACAGGGTAGCTCCTATAATTCACCCCTCCACTTT. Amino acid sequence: CASSLEQGSSYNSPLHF.

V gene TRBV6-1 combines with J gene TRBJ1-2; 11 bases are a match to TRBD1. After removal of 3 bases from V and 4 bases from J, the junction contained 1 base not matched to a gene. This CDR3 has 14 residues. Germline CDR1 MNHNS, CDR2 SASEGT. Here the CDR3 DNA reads TGTGCCAGCAGTGACGGACAGGGGGCCTATGGCTACACCTTC. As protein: CASSDGQGAYGYTF.

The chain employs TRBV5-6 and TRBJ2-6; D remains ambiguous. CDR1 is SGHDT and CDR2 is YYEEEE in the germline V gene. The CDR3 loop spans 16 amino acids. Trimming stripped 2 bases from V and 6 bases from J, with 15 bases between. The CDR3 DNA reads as TGTGCCAGCAGCTTCCCCCCACTCCGCGTGGCCAACGTCCTGACTTTC. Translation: CASSFPPLRVANVLTF.

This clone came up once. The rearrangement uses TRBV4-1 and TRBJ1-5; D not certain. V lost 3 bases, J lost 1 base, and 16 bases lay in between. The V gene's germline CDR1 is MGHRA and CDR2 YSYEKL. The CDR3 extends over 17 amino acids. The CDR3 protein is CASSHPGGANSNQPQHF. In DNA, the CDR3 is TGCGCCAGCAGCCACCCGGGAGGCGCCAACAGCAATCAGCCCCAGCATTTT.

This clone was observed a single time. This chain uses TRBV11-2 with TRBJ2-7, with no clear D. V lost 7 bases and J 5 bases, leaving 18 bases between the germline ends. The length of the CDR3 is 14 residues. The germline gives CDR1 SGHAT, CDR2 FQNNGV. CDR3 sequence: CASTPSARANEQYF. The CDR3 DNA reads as TGTGCCAGCACACCCTCGGCTAGAGCTAACGAGCAGTACTTC. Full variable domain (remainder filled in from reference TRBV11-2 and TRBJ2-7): EAGVAQSPRYKIIEKRQSVAFWCNPISGHATLYWYQQILGQGPKLLIQFQNNGVVDDSQLPKDRFSAERLKGVDSTLKIQPAKLEDSAVYLCASTPSARANEQYFGPGTRLTVT.

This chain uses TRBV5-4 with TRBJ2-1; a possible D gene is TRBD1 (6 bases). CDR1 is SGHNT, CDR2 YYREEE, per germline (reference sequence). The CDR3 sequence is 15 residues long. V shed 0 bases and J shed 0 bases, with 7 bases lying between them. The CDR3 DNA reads TGTGCCAGCAGCTTGGAGACAGGCTCCTACAATGAGCAGTTCTTC. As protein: CASSLETGSYNEQFF.

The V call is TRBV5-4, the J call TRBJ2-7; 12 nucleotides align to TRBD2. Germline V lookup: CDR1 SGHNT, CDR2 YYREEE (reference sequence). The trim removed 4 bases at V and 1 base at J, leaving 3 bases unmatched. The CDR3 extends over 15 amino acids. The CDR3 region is CASSAGLAGSYEQYF. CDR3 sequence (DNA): TGTGCCAGCAGCGCAGGACTAGCGGGGTCCTACGAGCAGTACTTC.

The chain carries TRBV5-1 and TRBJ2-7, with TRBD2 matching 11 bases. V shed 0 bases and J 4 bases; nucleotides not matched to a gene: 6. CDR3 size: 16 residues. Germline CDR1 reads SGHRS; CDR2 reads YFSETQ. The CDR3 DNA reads TGCGCCAGCAGCTTGGGCATACTAGCGGGAGAATACGAGCAGTACTTC. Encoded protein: CASSLGILAGEYEQYF.

The CDR3 DNA sequence: TGTGCCATCAGCCTAATAGCGGGAGGGCCCTCAGCGGAGACCCAGTACTTC. Protein product: CAISLIAGGPSAETQYF. The chain combines TRBV10-3 with TRBJ2-5; 11 nucleotides agree with TRBD2. Germline V gene lookup returns CDR1 ENHRY and CDR2 SYGVKD. Trimming took 6 bases from V and 5 from J; bases not matched to a gene: 14. The CDR3 has 17 residues.

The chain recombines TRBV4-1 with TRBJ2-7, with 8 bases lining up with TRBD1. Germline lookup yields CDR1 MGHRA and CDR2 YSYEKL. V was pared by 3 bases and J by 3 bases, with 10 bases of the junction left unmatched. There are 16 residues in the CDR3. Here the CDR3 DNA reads TGCGCCAGCAGCCATAGCCTCCGGGACAGGTTCTACGAGCAGTACTTC. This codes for CASSHSLRDRFYEQYF.

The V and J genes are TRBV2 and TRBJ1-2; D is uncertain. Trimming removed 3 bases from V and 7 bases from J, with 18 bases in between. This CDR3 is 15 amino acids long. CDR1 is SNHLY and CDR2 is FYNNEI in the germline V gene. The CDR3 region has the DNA TGTGCCAGCAGTGAGAGGGCAGCTGTCTCGGTTGGCTACACCTTC. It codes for CASSERAAVSVGYTF.

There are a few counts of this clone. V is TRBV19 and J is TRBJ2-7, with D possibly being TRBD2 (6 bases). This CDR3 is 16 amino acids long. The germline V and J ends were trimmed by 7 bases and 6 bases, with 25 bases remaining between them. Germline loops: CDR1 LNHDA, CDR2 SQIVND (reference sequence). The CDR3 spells CASNNLNGRDHSEQYF. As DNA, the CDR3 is TGTGCCAGTAACAACTTAAACGGGCGGGATCACTCCGAGCAGTACTTC.

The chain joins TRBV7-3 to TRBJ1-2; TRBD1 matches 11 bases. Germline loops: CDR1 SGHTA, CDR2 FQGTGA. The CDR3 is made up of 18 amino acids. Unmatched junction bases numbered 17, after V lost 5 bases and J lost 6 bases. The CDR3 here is CASSLFLLQDRGQHGYTF. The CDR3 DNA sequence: TGTGCCAGCAGCCTTTTCTTATTGCAGGACAGGGGGCAGCATGGCTACACCTTC.

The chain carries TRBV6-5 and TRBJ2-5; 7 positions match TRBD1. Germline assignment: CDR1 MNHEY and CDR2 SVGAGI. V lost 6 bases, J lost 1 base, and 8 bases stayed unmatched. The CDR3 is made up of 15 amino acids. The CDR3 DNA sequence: TGTGCCAGCAGATTCACGACAGGGACCCAAGAGACCCAGTACTTC. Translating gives CASRFTTGTQETQYF.

This CDR3 reads CASSLDSTYGYTF. The CDR3 DNA reads as TGTGCCAGCAGTTTAGACAGTACATATGGCTACACCTTC. The rearrangement uses TRBV27 and TRBJ1-2, with D tentatively TRBD1 (5 bases). Trimming cost V 2 bases and J 5 bases, with 9 bases left between them. This CDR3 is 13 amino acids long. Germline loops: CDR1 MNHEY, CDR2 SMNVEV (reference sequence).